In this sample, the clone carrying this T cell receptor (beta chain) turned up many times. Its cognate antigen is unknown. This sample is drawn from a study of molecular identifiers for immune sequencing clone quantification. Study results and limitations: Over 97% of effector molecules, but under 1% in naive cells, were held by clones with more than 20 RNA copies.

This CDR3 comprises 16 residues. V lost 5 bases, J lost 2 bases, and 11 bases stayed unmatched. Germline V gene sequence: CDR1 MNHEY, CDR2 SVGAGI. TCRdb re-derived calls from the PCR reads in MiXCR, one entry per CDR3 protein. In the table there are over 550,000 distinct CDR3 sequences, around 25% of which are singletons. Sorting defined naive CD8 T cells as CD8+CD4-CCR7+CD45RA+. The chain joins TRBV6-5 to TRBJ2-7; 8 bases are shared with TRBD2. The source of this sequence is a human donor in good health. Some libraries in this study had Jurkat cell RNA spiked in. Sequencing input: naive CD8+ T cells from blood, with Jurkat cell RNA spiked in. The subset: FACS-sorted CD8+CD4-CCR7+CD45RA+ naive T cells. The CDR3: CASSPRRAGATYEQYF. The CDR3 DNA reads TGTGCCAGCAGTCCTCGTAGAGCGGGGGCAACCTACGAGCAGTACTTC.